This TCR beta chain was obtained from a study of identical twins. Study findings and constraints: Invariant MAIT and iNKT cells could partly confound zero-insertion analyses. Monozygotic twins shared more out-of-frame TCR alpha than recombination models predicted.

Notes on this clonotype: The antigen remains unidentified.

Among all donors, each was a healthy Caucasian. The CDR3 loop spans 16 amino acids. Germline CDR1 and CDR2: KGHDR and SFDVKD. The V and J ends lost 9 bases and 0 bases, in that order; junction bases with no gene match: 6. TCRdb itself ran the 5' RACE reads through MiXCR, one entry per CDR3 protein. The sample has under 1 million distinct CDR3 sequences; 9% to 15% are singletons. In addition, the sample was reused for a study of yellow fever vaccine responses in identical twins.

The receptor was derived from a woman aged 18-29 years in good health. The J gene is TRBJ2-1, the V gene TRBV24-1; 11 nucleotides align to TRBD2. The sample was PBMCs. The CDR3 region has the DNA TGTGCCACCGCATACGGGACTAGCGGCTCCTACAATGAGCAGTTCTTC. Its protein product is CATAYGTSGSYNEQFF.